Listed below are T cell receptor beta chains from one sample, sequenced in a study of early T cells in non-severe SARS-CoV-2 infection. TCRdb redid the calling of the 5' RACE reads with MiXCR, one entry per CDR3 protein. The table has about 90,000 distinct CDR3 sequences, over 13% seen once. Sequencing was performed on whole blood. These receptors came from an adult who was a healthcare worker with PCR-confirmed SARS-CoV-2 infection or an uninfected control (not recorded which). The CDR3 runs from the conserved cysteine through the conserved F or W. D genes are given only for firm matches. The size field is filled for only some rows; it gives once, few, many or a size class.

CVSSLGSNQPQHF,TGTGTCAGCAGCTTAGGGAGCAATCAGCCCCAGCATTTT,TRBV7-2,TRBJ1-5,NA,once
CASSFRAWGGNTEAFF,TGTGCCAGCAGCTTCAGGGCGTGGGGGGGCAACACTGAAGCTTTCTTT,TRBV7-6,TRBJ1-1,NA,few
CATSGGQGPYNEQFF,TGTGCCACGTCGGGGGGACAGGGGCCTTACAATGAGCAGTTCTTC,TRBV14,TRBJ2-1,TRBD1,few
CSATLREQFF,TGCAGTGCTACCCTCCGAGAGCAGTTCTTC,TRBV20-1,TRBJ2-1,NA,few
CASSTRIHSYEQYF,TGTGCCAGCAGTACTAGGATCCACTCCTACGAGCAGTACTTC,TRBV27,TRBJ2-7,NA,NA
CASRFEGSYEQYF,TGTGCCAGCAGGTTTGAGGGCTCCTACGAGCAGTACTTC,TRBV28,TRBJ2-7,NA,many
CSVLATAYEQYF,TGCAGCGTTCTAGCTACAGCCTACGAGCAGTACTTC,TRBV29-1,TRBJ2-7,NA,NA
CASSHPSGPDTEAFF,TGCGCCAGCAGCCATCCCTCAGGGCCTGACACTGAAGCTTTCTTT,TRBV4-1,TRBJ1-1,NA,NA
CASSPGGGDYGYTF,TGTGCCAGCAGCCCCGGCGGGGGGGACTATGGCTACACCTTC,TRBV5-4,TRBJ1-2,NA,few
CASSSGGQGRETQYF,TGTGCCAGCAGCTCAGGGGGACAGGGACGAGAGACCCAGTACTTC,TRBV7-2,TRBJ2-5,TRBD1,few
CASSLTSVYSNQPQHF,TGTGCCAGCAGTTTAACATCCGTCTATAGCAATCAGCCCCAGCATTTT,TRBV27,TRBJ1-5,NA,NA
CAWSHPPTYEQYF,TGTGCCTGGAGTCACCCGCCTACCTACGAGCAGTACTTC,TRBV30,TRBJ2-7,NA,NA
CASSDLVSNQPQHF,TGCGCCAGCAGTGATCTTGTCTCCAATCAGCCCCAGCATTTT,TRBV10-2,TRBJ1-5,NA,few
CASSRTAMGYTF,TGCGCCAGCAGCAGGACTGCTATGGGCTACACCTTC,TRBV5-1,TRBJ1-2,NA,few
CAWSVRGAGELFF,TGTGCCTGGAGTGTAAGGGGGGCCGGGGAGCTGTTTTTT,TRBV30,TRBJ2-2,NA,NA
CASSEQPGGPYEQYF,TGTGCCAGCAGTGAACAGCCAGGGGGCCCCTACGAGCAGTACTTC,TRBV2,TRBJ2-7,TRBD1,few
CASSLFASGVSYNEQFF,TGTGCCAGCAGCTTATTTGCTAGCGGGGTCTCCTACAATGAGCAGTTCTTC,TRBV7-6,TRBJ2-1,TRBD2,many
CASSGGQGRVYGYTF,TGTGCCAGCAGTGGAGGACAGGGTAGAGTGTATGGCTACACCTTC,TRBV28,TRBJ1-2,TRBD1,many